Listed here is a single T cell receptor beta chain. This sample is drawn from a study of T cells after yellow fever vaccination. Production of TCR cDNA was by 5'RACE template switching, which also added a universal primer site and UMIs. TCRdb analysed the 5' RACE reads with MiXCR anew, one entry per CDR3 protein. This sample yields some 500,000 distinct CDR3 sequences, of which around an eighth are seen a single time; over 12% belongs to the top ten. This CDR3 contains 16 residues. The V and J ends lost 0 bases and 2 bases respectively, with 14 bases between them. Per germline, CDR1 LGHNA and CDR2 YSLEER.

This TCR derives from a man aged 25-45 years who received the YFV17D yellow fever vaccine. This chain joins TRBV4-3 and TRBJ2-7; unclear D gene. Here the sequenced sample was PBMCs, taken on the day of the yellow fever booster vaccination. The CDR3 loop is CASSQDPPAAAYEQYF. The DNA for the CDR3 is TGCGCCAGCAGCCAAGATCCACCGGCGGCTGCCTACGAGCAGTACTTC.